The next 2 T cell receptor beta chains were all read from a single sample in a study of blood T cell repertoires in COVID-19. The table came from immunoSEQ multiplex PCR; TCRdb's copy has only in-frame clones and leaves some out. The sample holds over 95,000 clones, 85% seen once. Material: peripheral blood. The origin of the receptors is a human donor in a cohort sampled during active COVID-19.

The genes are TRBV16 and TRBJ2-1, with D possibly TRBD2 on 5 matching bases. Trimming cost V 0 bases and J 9 bases, with 6 bases left between them. The CDR3 has 12 amino acids. The V gene's germline CDR1 is KGHSY and CDR2 FQNENV. The CDR3 sequence is CASSQSGGEQFF. In DNA, the CDR3 is TGTGCCAGCAGCCAATCAGGAGGTGAGCAGTTCTTC.

This chain joins TRBV4-3 and TRBJ1-2; 9 bases fit TRBD1. The junction had 0 bases not matched to a gene; V was cut back by 3 bases and J by 4 bases. Germline CDR1 and CDR2: LGHNA and YSLEER. The CDR3 has 13 residues. The DNA of the CDR3 is TGCGCCAGCAGCCAGGACAGGGGCTATGGCTACACCTTC. Residues: CASSQDRGYGYTF.